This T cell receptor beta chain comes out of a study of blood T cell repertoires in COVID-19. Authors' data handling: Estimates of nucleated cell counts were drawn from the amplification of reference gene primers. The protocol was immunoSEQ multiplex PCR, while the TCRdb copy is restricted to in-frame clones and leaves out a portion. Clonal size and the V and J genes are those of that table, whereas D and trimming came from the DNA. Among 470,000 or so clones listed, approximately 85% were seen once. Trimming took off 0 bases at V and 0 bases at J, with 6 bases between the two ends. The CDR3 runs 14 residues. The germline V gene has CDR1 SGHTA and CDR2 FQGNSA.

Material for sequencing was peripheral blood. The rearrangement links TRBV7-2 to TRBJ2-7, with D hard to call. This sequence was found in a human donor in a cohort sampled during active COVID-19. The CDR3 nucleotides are TGTGCCAGCAGCTTAGCCCGGAGCTCCTACGAGCAGTACTTC. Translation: CASSLARSSYEQYF. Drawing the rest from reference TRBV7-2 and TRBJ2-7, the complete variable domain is GAGVSQSPSNKVTEKGKDVELRCDPISGHTALYWYRQSLGQGLEFLIYFQGNSAPDKSGLPSDRFSAERTGGSVSTLTIQRTQQEDSAVYLCASSLARSSYEQYFGPGTRLTVT.